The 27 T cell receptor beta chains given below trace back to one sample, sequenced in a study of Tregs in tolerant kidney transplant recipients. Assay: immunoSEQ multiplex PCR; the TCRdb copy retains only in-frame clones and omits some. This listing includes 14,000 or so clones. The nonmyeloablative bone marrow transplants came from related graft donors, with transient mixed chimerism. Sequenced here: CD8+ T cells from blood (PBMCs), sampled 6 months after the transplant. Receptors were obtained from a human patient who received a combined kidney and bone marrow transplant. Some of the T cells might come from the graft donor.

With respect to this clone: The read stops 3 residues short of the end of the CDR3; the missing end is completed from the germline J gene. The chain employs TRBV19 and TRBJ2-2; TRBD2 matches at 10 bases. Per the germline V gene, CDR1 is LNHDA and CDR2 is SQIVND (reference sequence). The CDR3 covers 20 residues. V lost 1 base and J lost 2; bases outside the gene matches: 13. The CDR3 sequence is CASSIALSSIAGGNTGELFF. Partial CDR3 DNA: TGTGCCAGTAGTATAGCCCTCTCCTCAATAGCGGGGGGTAACACCGGGGAG.

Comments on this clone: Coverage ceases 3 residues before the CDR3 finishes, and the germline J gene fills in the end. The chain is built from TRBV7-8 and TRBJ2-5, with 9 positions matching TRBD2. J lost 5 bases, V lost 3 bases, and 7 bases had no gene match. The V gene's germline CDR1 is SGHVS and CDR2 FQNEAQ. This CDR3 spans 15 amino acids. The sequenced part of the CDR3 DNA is TGTGCCAGCAGCTTTCGTAGCGGGAGCGAGGAGACC. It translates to CASSFRSGSEET. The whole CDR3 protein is CASSFRSGSEETQYF.

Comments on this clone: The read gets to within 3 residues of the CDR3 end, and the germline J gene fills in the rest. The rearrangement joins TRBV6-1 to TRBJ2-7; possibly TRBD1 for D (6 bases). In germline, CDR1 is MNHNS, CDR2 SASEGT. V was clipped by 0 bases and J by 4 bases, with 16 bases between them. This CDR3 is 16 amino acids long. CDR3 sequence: CASSEAGVGGRYEQYF. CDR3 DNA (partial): TGTGCCAGCAGTGAAGCGGGCGTAGGGGGTAGGTACGAG.

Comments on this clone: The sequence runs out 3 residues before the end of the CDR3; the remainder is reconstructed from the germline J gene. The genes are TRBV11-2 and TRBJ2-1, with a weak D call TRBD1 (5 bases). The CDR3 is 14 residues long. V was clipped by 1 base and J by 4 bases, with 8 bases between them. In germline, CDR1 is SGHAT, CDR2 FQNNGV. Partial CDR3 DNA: TGTGCCAGCAGCTTAGTTGCAGGGTACAATGAG. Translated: CASSLVAGYNE. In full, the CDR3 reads CASSLVAGYNEQFF.

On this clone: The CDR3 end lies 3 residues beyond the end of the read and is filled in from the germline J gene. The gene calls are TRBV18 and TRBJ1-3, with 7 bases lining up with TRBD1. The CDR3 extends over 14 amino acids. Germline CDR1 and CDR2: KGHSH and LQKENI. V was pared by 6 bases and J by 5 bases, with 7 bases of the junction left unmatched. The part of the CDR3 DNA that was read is TGTGCCAGCTCTGTGACAGGGTCCCGAAACACC. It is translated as CASSVTGSRNT. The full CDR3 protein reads CASSVTGSRNTIYF. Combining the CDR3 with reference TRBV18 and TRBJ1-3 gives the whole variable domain NAGVMQNPRHLVRRRGQEARLRCSPMKGHSHVYWYRQLPEEGLKFMVYLQKENIIDESGMPKERFSAEFPKEGPSILRIQQVVRGDSAAYFCASSVTGSRNTIYFGEGSWLTVV.

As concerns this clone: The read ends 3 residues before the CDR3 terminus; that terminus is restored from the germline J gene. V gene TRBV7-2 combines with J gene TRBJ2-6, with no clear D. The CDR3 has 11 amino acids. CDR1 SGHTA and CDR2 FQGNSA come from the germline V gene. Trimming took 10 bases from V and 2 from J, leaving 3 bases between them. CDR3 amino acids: CATAGANVLTF. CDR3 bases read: TGTGCCACGGCTGGGGCCAACGTC.

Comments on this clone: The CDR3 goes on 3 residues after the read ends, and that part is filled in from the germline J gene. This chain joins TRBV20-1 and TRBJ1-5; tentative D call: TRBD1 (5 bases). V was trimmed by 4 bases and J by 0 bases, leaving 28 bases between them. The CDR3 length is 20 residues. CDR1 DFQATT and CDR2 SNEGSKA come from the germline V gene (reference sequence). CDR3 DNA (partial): TGCAGTGCTACAACTCCTGAGGCGACAGCACATACCGATAGCAATCAGCCC. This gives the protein CSATTPEATAHTDSNQP. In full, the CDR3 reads CSATTPEATAHTDSNQPQHF.

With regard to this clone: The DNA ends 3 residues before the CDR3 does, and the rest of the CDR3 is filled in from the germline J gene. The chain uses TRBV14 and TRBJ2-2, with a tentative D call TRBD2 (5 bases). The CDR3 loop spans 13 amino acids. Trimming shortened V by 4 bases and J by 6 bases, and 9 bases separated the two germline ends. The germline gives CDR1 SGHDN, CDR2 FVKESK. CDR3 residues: CASSRPGSGELFF. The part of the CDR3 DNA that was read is TGTGCCAGCAGCCGTCCGGGGTCCGGGGAG.

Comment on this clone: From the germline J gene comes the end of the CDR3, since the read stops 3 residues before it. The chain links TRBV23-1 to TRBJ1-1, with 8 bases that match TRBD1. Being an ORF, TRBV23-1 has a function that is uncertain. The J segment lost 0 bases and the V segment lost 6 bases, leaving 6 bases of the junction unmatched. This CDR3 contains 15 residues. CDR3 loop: CASRYRGCLNTEAFF. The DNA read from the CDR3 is TGCGCCAGCAGATACAGGGGGTGCTTGAACACTGAA.

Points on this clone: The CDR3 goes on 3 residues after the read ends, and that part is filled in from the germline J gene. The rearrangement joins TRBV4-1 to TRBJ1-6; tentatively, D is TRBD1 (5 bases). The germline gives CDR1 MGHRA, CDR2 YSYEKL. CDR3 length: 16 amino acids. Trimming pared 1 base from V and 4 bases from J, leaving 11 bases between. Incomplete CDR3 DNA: TGCGCCAGCAGCCAAGTACAGGCGCTTTATAATTCACCC. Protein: CASSQVQALYNSP. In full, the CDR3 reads CASSQVQALYNSPLHF.

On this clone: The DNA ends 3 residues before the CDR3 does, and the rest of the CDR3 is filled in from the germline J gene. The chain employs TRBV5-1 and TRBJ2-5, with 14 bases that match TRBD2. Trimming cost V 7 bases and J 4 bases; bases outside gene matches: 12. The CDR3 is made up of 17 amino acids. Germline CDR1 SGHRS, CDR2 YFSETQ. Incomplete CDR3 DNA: TGCGCCAGCTCGGGACTAGCGGGAGATGGGGGGGCAGAGACC. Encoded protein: CASSGLAGDGGAET. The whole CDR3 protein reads CASSGLAGDGGAETQYF.

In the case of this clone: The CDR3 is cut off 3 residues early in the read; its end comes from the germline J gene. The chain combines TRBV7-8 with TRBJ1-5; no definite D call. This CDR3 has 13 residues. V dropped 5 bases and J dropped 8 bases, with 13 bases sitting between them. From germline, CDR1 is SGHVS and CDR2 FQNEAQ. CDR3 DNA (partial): TGTGCCAGCAGCGGGCAAGGATCTGAGCCC. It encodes CASSGQGSEP. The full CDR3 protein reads CASSGQGSEPQHF.

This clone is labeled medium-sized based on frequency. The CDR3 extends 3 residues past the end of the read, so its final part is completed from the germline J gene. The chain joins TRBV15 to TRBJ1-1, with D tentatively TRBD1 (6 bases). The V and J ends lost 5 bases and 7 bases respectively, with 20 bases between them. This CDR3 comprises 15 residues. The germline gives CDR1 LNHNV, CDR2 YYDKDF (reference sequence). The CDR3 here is CATSSAGEAVDEAFF. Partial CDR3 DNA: TGTGCCACCAGCTCGGCAGGGGAGGCGGTTGATGAA. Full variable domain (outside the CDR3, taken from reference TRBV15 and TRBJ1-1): DAMVIQNPRYQVTQFGKPVTLSCSQTLNHNVMYWYQQKSSQAPKLLFHYYDKDFNNEADTPDNFQSRRPNTSFCFLDIRSPGLGDTAMYLCATSSAGEAVDEAFFGQGTRLTVV.

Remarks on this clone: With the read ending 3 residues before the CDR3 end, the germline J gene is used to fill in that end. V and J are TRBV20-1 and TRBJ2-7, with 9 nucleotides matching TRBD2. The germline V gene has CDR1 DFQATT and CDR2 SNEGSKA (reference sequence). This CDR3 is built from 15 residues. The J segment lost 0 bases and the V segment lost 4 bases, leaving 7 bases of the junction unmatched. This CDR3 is CSATRASGISYEQYF. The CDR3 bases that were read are TGCAGTGCTACCCGGGCTAGCGGGATCTCCTACGAG.

CDR3 DNA, as far as it was read: TGTGCCAGCAGCCTGGGGACAGATCCCCTCTATGGC. It codes for CASSLGTDPLYG. The CDR3, in full, reads CASSLGTDPLYGYTF. The J gene is TRBJ1-2, the V gene TRBV5-6; 7 bases fit TRBD1. The CDR3 goes on 3 residues after the read ends, and that part is filled in from the germline J gene. This CDR3 is built from 15 residues. Per germline, CDR1 SGHDT and CDR2 YYEEEE. V was pared by 4 bases and J by 4 bases, with 10 bases of the junction left unmatched. The full variable domain, its missing parts supplied by reference TRBV5-6 and TRBJ1-2, is DAGVTQSPTHLIKTRGQQVTLRCSPKSGHDTVSWYQQALGQGPQFIFQYYEEEERQRGNFPDRFSGHQFPNYSSELNVNALLLGDSALYLCASSLGTDPLYGYTFGSGTRLTVV.

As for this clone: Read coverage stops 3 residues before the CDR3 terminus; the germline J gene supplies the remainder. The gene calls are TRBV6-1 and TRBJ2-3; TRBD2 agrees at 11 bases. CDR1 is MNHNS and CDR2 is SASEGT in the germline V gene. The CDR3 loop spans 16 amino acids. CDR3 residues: CASSEGVAGGRETQYF. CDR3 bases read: TGTGCCAGCAGTGAAGGAGTAGCGGGAGGGAGAGAGACG.

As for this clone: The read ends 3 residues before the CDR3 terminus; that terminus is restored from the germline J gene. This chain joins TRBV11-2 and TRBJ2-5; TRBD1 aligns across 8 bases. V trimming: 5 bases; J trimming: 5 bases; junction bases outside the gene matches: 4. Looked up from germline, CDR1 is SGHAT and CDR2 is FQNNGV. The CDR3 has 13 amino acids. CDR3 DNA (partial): TGTGCCAGCAGCCTGGACAGGGTGGAGACC. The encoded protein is CASSLDRVET. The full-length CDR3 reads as CASSLDRVETQYF.

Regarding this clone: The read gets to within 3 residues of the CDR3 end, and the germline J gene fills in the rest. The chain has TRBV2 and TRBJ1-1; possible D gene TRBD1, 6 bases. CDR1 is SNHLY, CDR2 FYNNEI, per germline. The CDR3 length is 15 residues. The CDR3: CASSVGGVQLYEAFF. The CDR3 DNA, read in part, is TGTGCCAGCAGTGTAGGGGGGGTTCAGCTCTACGAG.

CDR3: CASSGGDRANDYTF. The covered CDR3 bases are TGTGCCAGCAGTGGGGGAGACAGGGCCAATGAC. The V call is TRBV2, the J call TRBJ1-2; 7 positions agree with TRBD1. The sequenced fragment ends 3 residues before the CDR3 boundary, so the rest is inferred from the germline J gene. The CDR3 runs 14 residues. In germline, CDR1 is SNHLY, CDR2 FYNNEI. Full variable domain (outside the CDR3, taken from reference TRBV2 and TRBJ1-2): EPEVTQTPSHQVTQMGQEVILRCVPISNHLYFYWYRQILGQKVEFLVSFYNNEISEKSEIFDDQFSVERPDGSNFTLKIRSTKLEDSAMYFCASSGGDRANDYTFGSGTRLTVV.

CDR3 loop: CASSQHPEGGKVGANVLTF. The covered CDR3 bases are TGCGCCAGCAGTCAACACCCGGAGGGGGGGAAAGTTGGGGCCAACGTC. The chain recombines TRBV23-1 with TRBJ2-6; possibly TRBD2 for D (7 bases). The observed sequence ends 3 residues before the CDR3 terminus, with the missing tail filled in from the germline J gene. TRBV23-1 qualifies as an ORF whose function is uncertain. The CDR3 spans 19 residues. Trimming removed 2 bases at V and 3 bases at J, with 20 bases between.

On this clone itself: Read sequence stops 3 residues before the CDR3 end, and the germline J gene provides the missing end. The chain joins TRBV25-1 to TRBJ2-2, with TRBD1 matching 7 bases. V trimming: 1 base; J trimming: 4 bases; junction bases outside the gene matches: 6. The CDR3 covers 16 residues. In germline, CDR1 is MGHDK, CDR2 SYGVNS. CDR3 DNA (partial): TGTGCCAGCAGTGAATTCCTGACAGGGATCACCGGGGAG. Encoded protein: CASSEFLTGITGE. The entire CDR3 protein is CASSEFLTGITGELFF.

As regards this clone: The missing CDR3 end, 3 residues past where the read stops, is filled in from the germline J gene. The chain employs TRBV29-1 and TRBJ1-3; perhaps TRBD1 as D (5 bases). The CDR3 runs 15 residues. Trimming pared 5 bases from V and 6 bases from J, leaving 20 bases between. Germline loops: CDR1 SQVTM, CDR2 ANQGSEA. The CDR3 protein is CSVWGVISGENTIYF. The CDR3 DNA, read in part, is TGCAGCGTTTGGGGGGTGATCTCTGGCGAAAACACC.

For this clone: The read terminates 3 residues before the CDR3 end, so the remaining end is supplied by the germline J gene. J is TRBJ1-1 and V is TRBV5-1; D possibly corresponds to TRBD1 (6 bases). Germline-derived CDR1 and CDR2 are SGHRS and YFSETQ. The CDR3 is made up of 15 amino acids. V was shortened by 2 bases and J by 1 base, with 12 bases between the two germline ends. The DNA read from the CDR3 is TGCGCCAGCAGCTTACCACAGGGTCGGAACACTGAA. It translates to CASSLPQGRNTE. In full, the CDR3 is CASSLPQGRNTEAFF.

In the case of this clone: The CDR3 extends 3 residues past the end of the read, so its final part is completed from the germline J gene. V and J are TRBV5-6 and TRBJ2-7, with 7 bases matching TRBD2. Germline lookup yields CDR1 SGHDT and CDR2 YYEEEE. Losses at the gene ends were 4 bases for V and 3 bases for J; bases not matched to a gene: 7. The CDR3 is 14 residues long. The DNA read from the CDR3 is TGTGCCAGCAGCACACCGGCGGGAGTCTACGAG. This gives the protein CASSTPAGVYE. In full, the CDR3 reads CASSTPAGVYEQYF.

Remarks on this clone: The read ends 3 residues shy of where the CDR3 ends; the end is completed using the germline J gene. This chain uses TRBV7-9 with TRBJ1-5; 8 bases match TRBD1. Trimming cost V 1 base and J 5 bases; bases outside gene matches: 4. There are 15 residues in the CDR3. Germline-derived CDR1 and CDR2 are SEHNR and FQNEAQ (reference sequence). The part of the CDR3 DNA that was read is TGTGCCAGCAGCTTAGGGACAGGGAAGGATCAGCCC. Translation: CASSLGTGKDQP. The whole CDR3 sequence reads CASSLGTGKDQPQHF.

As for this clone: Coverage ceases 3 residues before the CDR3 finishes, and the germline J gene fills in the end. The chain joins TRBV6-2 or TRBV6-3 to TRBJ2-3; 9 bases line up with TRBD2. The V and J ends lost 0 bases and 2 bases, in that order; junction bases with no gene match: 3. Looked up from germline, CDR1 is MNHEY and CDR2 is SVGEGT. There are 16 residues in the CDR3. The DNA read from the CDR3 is TGTGCCAGCAGTTACTCCGGACTAGCGAACACAGATACG. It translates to CASSYSGLANTDT. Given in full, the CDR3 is CASSYSGLANTDTQYF.

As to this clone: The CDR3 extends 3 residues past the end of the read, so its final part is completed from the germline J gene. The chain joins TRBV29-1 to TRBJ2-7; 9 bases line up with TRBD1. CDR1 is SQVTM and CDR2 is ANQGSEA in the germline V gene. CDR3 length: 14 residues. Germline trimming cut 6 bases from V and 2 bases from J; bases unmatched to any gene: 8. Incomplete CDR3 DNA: TGCAGCGTCACCGGGACAGGGATACCCTACGAG. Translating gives CSVTGTGIPYE. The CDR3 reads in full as CSVTGTGIPYEQYF.